The 21 T cell receptor beta chains listed next were all sequenced from one sample in a study of T cell responses to AZD1222 COVID-19 vaccine (dated by TCRdb to the early 2020s). The library was built by means of the immunoSEQ multiplex PCR assay. Here the immuneACCESS table is served through TCRdb, limited to in-frame sequences with V and J called. Missing clones are a known gap in these copies; in checked studies unresolved V genes cover under half, and the rest lacks a known reason. This sample comprises 180,000 or so clones, around 90% of them detected only once. Of the sample, around 2.6% falls within the top ten clones. The time point label, as the study defines it: baseline before first vaccination. This material consisted of peripheral blood, taken on day 0 of AZD1222 vaccination. The receptors stem from an adult in good health.

The V call is TRBV9, the J call TRBJ2-7, with a possible D match to TRBD1 (5 bases). Germline CDR1 is SGDLS and CDR2 is YYNGEE. V shed 0 bases and J shed 9 bases, with 16 bases lying between them. The CDR3 is 14 residues long. The CDR3: CASSVGPGSQGQYF. In nucleotides, the CDR3 is TGTGCCAGCAGCGTAGGCCCAGGGTCCCAGGGGCAGTACTTC.

The V call is TRBV6-5, the J call TRBJ1-3; TRBD1 is a possible D gene (6 bases). V was trimmed by 7 bases and J by 3 bases, leaving 13 bases between them. Germline CDR1 MNHEY, CDR2 SVGAGI. The CDR3 is 14 residues long. The CDR3 DNA reads TGTGCCAGCACCGAGGGGGGCTTTGGAAACACCATATATTTT. Encoded protein: CASTEGGFGNTIYF.

The chain uses TRBV6-5 and TRBJ1-2; no clear D gene. The length of the CDR3 is 12 residues. Germline lookup yields CDR1 MNHEY and CDR2 SVGAGI. V was shortened by 4 bases and J by 10 bases, with 13 bases between the two germline ends. CDR3 coding DNA: TGTGCCAGCAGTTCAGAGCCCCTTTTCTACACCTTC. Translation: CASSSEPLFYTF.

The chain is built from TRBV2 and TRBJ2-7; D unresolved. The germline CDR1 and CDR2 sequences are SNHLY and FYNNEI. The V end was cut by 4 bases, the J end by 3 bases, with 4 bases between. This CDR3 spans 11 amino acids. The CDR3 DNA reads as TGTGCCAGCAGTGTAGTCTACGAGCAGTACTTC. Translated, it gives CASSVVYEQYF.

The chain links TRBV25-1 to TRBJ1-2, with a tentative D call TRBD1 (5 bases). The CDR3 sequence is 13 residues long. V was pared by 4 bases and J by 8 bases, with 14 bases between. Germline CDR1 MGHDK, CDR2 SYGVNS. In DNA form, the CDR3 reads TGTGCCAGCAGTGCCCTGACAGCGAGAGGCTACACCTTC. It codes for CASSALTARGYTF.

The chain uses TRBV7-2 and TRBJ2-1; D is unresolved. Per the germline V gene, CDR1 is SGHTA and CDR2 is FQGNSA. Between the trimmed V and J ends, which lost 4 bases and 0 bases, there was a span of 10 bases. CDR3 length: 15 residues. The chain's CDR3 is CASSWVGSSYNEQFF. For the CDR3, the DNA is TGTGCCAGCAGCTGGGTGGGAAGCTCCTACAATGAGCAGTTCTTC.

The chain has TRBV4-2 and TRBJ2-7; 9 bases are shared with TRBD2. This CDR3 region has 15 residues. Trimming took 0 bases from V and 1 from J; bases not matched to a gene: 1. The V gene's germline CDR1 is LGHNA and CDR2 YNFKEQ. CDR3 nucleotides: TGTGCCAGCAGCCAAGACCTAGCGGGGTCCTACGAGCAGTACTTC. Amino acids: CASSQDLAGSYEQYF.

J is TRBJ2-6 and V is TRBV5-1; the D is unclear. Trimming took off 0 bases at V and 0 bases at J, with 7 bases between the two ends. Germline V gene data show CDR1 as SGHRS and CDR2 as YFSETQ. The CDR3 runs 16 residues. The DNA for the CDR3 is TGCGCCAGCAGCTTGGATGGGAACTCTGGGGCCAACGTCCTGACTTTC. It encodes CASSLDGNSGANVLTF.

The J gene is TRBJ1-1, the V gene TRBV15; 8 bases line up with TRBD1. Germline V lookup: CDR1 LNHNV, CDR2 YYDKDF (reference sequence). This CDR3 is built from 15 residues. The ends lost 2 bases at V and 3 bases at J; junction bases unmatched: 5. In DNA, the CDR3 is TGTGCCACCAGCAGAAACAGGGGGTATGACACTGAAGCTTTCTTT. Protein product: CATSRNRGYDTEAFF.

V usage is TRBV20-1 and J usage is TRBJ1-2, with D possibly TRBD1 on 5 matching bases. CDR1 DFQATT and CDR2 SNEGSKA come from the germline V gene (reference sequence). The CDR3 spans 14 residues. Trimming shortened V by 3 bases and J by 8 bases, and 19 bases separated the two germline ends. The CDR3 sequence: CSASIGGQGDGYTF. For the CDR3, the DNA is TGCAGTGCTAGTATAGGCGGGCAGGGCGACGGCTACACCTTC.

The chain has TRBV19 and TRBJ2-3, with 9 bases fitting TRBD1. The CDR3 has 14 residues. Trimming cost V 9 bases and J 6 bases; bases outside gene matches: 10. Germline CDR1 LNHDA, CDR2 SQIVND (reference sequence). DNA for the CDR3: TGTGCCAGCCAACGGGACAGGGCATTCGATACGCAGTATTTT. Amino acids: CASQRDRAFDTQYF.

The CDR3 DNA reads as TGTGCCAGTAGTATCCTGGACAGGAAGACTGAAGCTTTCTTT. This translates into CASSILDRKTEAFF. The V and J genes are TRBV19 and TRBJ1-1, with 7 bases aligning to TRBD1. Trimming cost V 3 bases and J 5 bases; bases outside gene matches: 6. The CDR3 has 14 amino acids. Germline V gene lookup returns CDR1 LNHDA and CDR2 SQIVND (reference sequence).

This chain joins TRBV30 and TRBJ1-4; D perhaps matches TRBD1 (6 bases). CDR1 is GTSNPN and CDR2 is SVGIG in the germline V gene (reference sequence). The CDR3 length is 14 residues. Trimming removed 5 bases from V and 4 bases from J, with 14 bases in between. CDR3 sequence reads: CAWDSTGVNEKLFF. The CDR3 DNA follows: TGTGCCTGGGACTCGACAGGCGTTAATGAAAAACTGTTTTTT. The whole variable domain, remainder taken from reference TRBV30 and TRBJ1-4, is SQTIHQWPATLVQPVGSPLSLECTVEGTSNPNLYWYRQAAGRGLQLLFYSVGIGQISSEVPQNLSASRPQDRQFILSSKKLLLSDSGFYLCAWDSTGVNEKLFFGSGTQLSVL.

The chain couples TRBV20-1 to TRBJ2-1; 13 bases fit TRBD2. There are 16 residues in the CDR3. Germline CDR1 is DFQATT and CDR2 is SNEGSKA (reference sequence). After removal of 3 bases from V and 7 bases from J, the junction contained 9 bases not matched to a gene. The CDR3 DNA follows: TGCAGTGCTAGTCCAAGTGGGACTAGCGGGGCAAATGAGCAGTTCTTC. This encodes CSASPSGTSGANEQFF.

The V gene is TRBV29-1, the J gene TRBJ2-7; D may match TRBD1 or TRBD2 (7 bases each). Trimming took off 3 bases at V and 3 bases at J, with 18 bases between the two ends. CDR1 and CDR2 (germline): SQVTM, ANQGSEA. The CDR3 contains 15 residues. CDR3 sequence (DNA): TGCAGCGTTGACCTGGGCAGGGGGGGATACTACGAGCAGTACTTC. Residues: CSVDLGRGGYYEQYF.

In DNA form, the CDR3 reads TGTGCCAGCGGATGGACCGCGCCGGAAAAACTGTTTTTT. This translates into CASGWTAPEKLFF. This chain connects TRBV2 to TRBJ1-4; D gene ambiguous. CDR1 and CDR2 from the germline V gene are SNHLY and FYNNEI. CDR3 length equals 13 residues. Trimming removed 8 bases from V and 8 bases from J, with 15 bases in between.

The CDR3 nucleotides are TGTGCCAGCAGTTTATATGCTAGCGGCGACTACGAGCAGTACTTC. Protein product: CASSLYASGDYEQYF. The rearrangement joins TRBV27 to TRBJ2-7; 7 bases fit TRBD2. Germline V gene lookup returns CDR1 MNHEY and CDR2 SMNVEV (reference sequence). The CDR3 length is 15 residues. The ends lost 1 base at V and 3 bases at J; junction bases unmatched: 6.

The table lists this clone with a count of one. The J gene is TRBJ2-2, the V gene TRBV28; no clear D. This CDR3 comprises 13 residues. Trimming shortened V by 3 bases and J by 1 base, and 3 bases separated the two germline ends. CDR1 and CDR2 (germline): MDHEN, SYDVKM. The CDR3 loop is CASSFVNTGELFF. In DNA form, the CDR3 reads TGTGCCAGCAGTTTTGTGAACACCGGGGAGCTGTTTTTT.

The chain couples TRBV16 to TRBJ2-7, with TRBD2 matching 10 bases. The CDR3 covers 13 residues. With V trimmed by 7 bases and J by 7 bases, 7 bases remained unmatched. Germline loops: CDR1 KGHSY, CDR2 FQNENV. CDR3 region: CASTLGAGGEQYF. CDR3 bases: TGTGCCAGCACCCTGGGAGCGGGAGGGGAGCAGTACTTC.

The V call is TRBV18, the J call TRBJ2-5; the D is unclear. Trimming took 1 base from V and 1 from J, leaving 1 base between them. The CDR3 is made up of 12 amino acids. Per the germline V gene, CDR1 is KGHSH and CDR2 is LQKENI. The CDR3 is CASSPRQETQYF. The CDR3 region has the DNA TGTGCCAGCTCACCACGCCAAGAGACCCAGTACTTC.

This clone was seen a few times. The V call is TRBV6-6, the J call TRBJ2-3; no clear D. CDR1 and CDR2 (germline): MNHNY, SVGAGI (reference sequence). The CDR3 totals 13 residues. V lost 0 bases and J lost 4, with 5 bases in between. CDR3 DNA: TGTGCCAGCAGTTACTCGAAAGCAGATACGCAGTATTTT. It translates to CASSYSKADTQYF.